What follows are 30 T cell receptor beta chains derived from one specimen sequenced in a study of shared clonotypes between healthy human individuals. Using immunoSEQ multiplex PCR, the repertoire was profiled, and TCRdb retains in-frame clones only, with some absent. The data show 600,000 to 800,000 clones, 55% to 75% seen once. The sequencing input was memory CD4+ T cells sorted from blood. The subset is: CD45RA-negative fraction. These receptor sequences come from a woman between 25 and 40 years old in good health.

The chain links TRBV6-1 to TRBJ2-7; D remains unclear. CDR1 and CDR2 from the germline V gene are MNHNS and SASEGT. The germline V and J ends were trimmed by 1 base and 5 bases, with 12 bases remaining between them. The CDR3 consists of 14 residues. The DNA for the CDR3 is TGTGCCAGCAGTGAAGTAAATCCTTTGGACGAGCAGTACTTC. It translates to CASSEVNPLDEQYF.

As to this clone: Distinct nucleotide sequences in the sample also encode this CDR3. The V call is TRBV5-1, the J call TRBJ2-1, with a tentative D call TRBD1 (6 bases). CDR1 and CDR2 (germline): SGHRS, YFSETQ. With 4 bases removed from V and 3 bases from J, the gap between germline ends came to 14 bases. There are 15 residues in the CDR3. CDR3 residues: CASSPDSVGYNEQFF. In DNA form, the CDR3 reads TGCGCCAGCAGCCCGGACAGTGTCGGCTACAATGAGCAGTTCTTC.

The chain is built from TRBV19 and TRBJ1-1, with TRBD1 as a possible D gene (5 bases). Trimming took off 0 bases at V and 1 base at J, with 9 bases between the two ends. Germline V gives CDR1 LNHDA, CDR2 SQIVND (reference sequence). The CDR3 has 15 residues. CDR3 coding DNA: TGTGCCAGTAGTATAGATTTGGGGGGGAACACTGAAGCTTTCTTT. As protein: CASSIDLGGNTEAFF. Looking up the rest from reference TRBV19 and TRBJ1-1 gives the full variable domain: DGGITQSPKYLFRKEGQNVTLSCEQNLNHDAMYWYRQDPGQGLRLIYYSQIVNDFQKGDIAEGYSVSREKKESFPLTVTSAQKNPTAFYLCASSIDLGGNTEAFFGQGTRLTVV.

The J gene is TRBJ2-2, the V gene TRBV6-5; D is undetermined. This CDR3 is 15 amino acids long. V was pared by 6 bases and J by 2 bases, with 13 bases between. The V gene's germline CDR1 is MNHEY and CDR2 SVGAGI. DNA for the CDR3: TGTGCCAGCAGGATAAACTTTCATAACACCGGGGAGCTGTTTTTT. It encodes CASRINFHNTGELFF.

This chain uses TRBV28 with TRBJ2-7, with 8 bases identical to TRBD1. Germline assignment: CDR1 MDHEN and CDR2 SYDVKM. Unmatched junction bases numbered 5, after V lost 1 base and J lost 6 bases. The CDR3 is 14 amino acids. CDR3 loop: CASSLLRQGPEQYF. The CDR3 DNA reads TGTGCCAGCAGTTTATTGAGACAGGGGCCCGAGCAGTACTTC.

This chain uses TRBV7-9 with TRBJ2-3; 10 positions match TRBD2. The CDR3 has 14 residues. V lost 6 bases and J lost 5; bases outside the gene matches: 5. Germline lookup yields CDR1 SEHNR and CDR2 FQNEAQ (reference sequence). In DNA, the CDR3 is TGTGCCAGCAGTTCTAGCGGGAGCGGAGATACGCAGTATTTT. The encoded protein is CASSSSGSGDTQYF.

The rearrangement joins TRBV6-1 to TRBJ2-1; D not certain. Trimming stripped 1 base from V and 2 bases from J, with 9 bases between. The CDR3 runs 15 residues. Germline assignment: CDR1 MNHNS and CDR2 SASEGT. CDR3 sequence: CASSEDPVPYNEQFF. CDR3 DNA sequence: TGTGCCAGCAGTGAAGACCCTGTGCCCTACAATGAGCAGTTCTTC.

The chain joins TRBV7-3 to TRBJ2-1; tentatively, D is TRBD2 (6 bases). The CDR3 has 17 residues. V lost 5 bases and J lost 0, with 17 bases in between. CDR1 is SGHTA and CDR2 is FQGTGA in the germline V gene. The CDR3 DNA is TGTGCCAGCAGCCCGAAAGGAGGGCCGTCCTCCTACAATGAGCAGTTCTTC. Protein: CASSPKGGPSSYNEQFF.

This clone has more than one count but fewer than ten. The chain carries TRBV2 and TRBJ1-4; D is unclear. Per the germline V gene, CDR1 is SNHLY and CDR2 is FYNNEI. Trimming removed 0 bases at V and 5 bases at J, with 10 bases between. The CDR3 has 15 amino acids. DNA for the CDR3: TGTGCCAGCAGTGAAGCGTTACGGAAGAATGAAAAACTGTTTTTT. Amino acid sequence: CASSEALRKNEKLFF.

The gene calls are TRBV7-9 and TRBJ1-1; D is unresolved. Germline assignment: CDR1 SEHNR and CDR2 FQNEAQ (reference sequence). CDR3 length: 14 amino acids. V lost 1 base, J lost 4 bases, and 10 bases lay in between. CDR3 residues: CASSLDSRATEAFF. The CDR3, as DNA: TGTGCCAGCAGCTTAGACAGCCGCGCCACTGAAGCTTTCTTT.

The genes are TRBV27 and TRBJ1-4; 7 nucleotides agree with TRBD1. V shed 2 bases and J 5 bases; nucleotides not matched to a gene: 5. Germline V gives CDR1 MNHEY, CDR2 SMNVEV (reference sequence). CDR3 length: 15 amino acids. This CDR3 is CASSLLRGSNEKLFF. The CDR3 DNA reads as TGTGCCAGCAGTTTACTCAGGGGGAGCAATGAAAAACTGTTTTTT.

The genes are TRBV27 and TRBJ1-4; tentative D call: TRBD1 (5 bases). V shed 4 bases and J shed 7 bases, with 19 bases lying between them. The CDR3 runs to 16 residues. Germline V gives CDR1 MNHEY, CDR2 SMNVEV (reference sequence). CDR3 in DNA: TGTGCCAGCAGTTCACACTCACAGGTGGGAGGTGAAAAACTGTTTTTT. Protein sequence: CASSSHSQVGGEKLFF.

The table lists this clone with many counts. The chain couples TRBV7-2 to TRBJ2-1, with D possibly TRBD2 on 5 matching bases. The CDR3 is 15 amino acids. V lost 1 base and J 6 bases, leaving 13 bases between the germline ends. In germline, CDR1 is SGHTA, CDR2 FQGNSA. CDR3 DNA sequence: TGTGCCAGCAGCTTAGTAACGGGAAGGGTCAATGAGCAGTTCTTC. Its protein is CASSLVTGRVNEQFF. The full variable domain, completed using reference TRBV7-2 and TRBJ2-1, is GAGVSQSPSNKVTEKGKDVELRCDPISGHTALYWYRQSLGQGLEFLIYFQGNSAPDKSGLPSDRFSAERTGGSVSTLTIQRTQQEDSAVYLCASSLVTGRVNEQFFGPGTRLTVL.

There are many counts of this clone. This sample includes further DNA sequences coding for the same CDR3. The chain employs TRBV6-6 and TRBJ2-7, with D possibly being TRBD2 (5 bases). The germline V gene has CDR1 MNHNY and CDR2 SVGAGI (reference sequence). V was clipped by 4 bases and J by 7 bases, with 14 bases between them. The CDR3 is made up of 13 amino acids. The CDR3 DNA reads TGTGCCAGCAGTTCCGGACTTCTCGGGGAGCAGTACTTC. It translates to CASSSGLLGEQYF.

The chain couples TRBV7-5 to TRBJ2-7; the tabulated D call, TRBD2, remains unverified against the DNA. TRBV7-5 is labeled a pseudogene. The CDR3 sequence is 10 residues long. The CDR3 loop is CVPKPGEQYF. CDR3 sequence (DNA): TGTGTCCCCAAGCCGGGCGAGCAGTACTTC.

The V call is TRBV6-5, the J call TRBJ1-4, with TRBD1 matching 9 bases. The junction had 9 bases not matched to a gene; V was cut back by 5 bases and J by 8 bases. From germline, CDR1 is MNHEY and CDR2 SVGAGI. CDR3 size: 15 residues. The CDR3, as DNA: TGTGCCAGCAGTCGACGGACAGGGGTAGGGGAAAAACTGTTTTTT. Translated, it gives CASSRRTGVGEKLFF.

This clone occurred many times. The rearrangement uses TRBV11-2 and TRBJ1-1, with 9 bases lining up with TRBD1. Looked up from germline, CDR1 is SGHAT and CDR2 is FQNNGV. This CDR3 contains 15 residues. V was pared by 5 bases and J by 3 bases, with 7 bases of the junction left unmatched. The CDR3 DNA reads TGTGCCAGCAGCGACACGACAGGGGGTGACACTGAAGCTTTCTTT. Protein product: CASSDTTGGDTEAFF.

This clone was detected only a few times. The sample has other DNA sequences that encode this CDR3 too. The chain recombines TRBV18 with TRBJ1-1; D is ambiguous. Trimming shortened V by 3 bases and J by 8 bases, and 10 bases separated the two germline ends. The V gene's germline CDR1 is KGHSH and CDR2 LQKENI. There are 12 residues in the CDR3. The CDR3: CASSPGAGEAFF. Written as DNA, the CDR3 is TGTGCCAGCTCACCTGGTGCTGGAGAAGCTTTCTTT.

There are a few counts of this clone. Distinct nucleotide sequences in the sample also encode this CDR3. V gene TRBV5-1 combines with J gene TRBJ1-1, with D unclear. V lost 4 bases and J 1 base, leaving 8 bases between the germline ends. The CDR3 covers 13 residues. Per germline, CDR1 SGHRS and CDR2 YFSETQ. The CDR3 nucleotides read TGCGCCAGCAGCGTTCAAGGGAACACTGAAGCTTTCTTT. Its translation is CASSVQGNTEAFF.

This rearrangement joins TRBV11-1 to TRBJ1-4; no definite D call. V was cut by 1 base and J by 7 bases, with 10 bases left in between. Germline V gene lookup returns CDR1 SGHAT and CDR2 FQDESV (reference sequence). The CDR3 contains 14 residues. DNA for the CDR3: TGTGCCAGCAGCTTAGATAGAGCGGCTGAAAAACTGTTTTTT. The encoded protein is CASSLDRAAEKLFF.

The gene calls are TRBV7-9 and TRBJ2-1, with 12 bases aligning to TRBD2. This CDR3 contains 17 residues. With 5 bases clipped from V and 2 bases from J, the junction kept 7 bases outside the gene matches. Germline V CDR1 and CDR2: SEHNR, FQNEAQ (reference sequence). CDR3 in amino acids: CASSAYSSGRAYNEQFF. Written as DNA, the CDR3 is TGTGCCAGCAGCGCCTATTCTAGCGGGAGGGCCTACAATGAGCAGTTCTTC.

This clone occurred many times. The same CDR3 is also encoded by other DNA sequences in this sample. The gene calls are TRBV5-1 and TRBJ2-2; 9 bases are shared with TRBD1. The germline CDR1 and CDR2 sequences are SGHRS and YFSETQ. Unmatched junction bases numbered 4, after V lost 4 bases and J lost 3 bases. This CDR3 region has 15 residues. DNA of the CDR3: TGCGCCAGCAGCCCGGGGGACAGGGACACCGGGGAGCTGTTTTTT. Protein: CASSPGDRDTGELFF. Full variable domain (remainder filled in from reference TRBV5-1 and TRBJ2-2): KAGVTQTPRYLIKTRGQQVTLSCSPISGHRSVSWYQQTPGQGLQFLFEYFSETQRNKGNFPGRFSGRQFSNSRSEMNVSTLELGDSALYLCASSPGDRDTGELFFGEGSRLTVL.

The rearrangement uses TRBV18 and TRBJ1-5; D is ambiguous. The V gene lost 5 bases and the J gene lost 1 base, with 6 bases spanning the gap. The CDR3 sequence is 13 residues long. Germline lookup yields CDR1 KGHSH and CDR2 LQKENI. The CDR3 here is CASSEESNQPQHF. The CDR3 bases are TGTGCCAGCTCAGAAGAAAGCAATCAGCCCCAGCATTTT.

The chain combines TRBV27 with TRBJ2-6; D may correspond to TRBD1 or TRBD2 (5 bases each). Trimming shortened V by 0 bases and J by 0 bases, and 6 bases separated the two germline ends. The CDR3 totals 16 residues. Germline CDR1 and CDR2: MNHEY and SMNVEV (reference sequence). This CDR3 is CASSLSGVSGANVLTF. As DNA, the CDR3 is TGTGCCAGCAGTTTATCGGGGGTCTCTGGGGCCAACGTCCTGACTTTC.

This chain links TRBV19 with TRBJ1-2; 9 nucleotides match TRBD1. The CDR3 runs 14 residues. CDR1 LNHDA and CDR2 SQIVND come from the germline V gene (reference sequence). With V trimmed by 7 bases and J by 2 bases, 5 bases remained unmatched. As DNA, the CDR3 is TGTGCCAGTATTAACAGGGGGCCCAACTATGGCTACACCTTC. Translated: CASINRGPNYGYTF.

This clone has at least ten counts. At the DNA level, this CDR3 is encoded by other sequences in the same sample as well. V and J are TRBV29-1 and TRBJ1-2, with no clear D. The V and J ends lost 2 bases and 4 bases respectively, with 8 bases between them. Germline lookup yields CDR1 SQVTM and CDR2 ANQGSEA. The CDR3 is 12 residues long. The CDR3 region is CSVESGPYGYTF. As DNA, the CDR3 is TGCAGCGTTGAAAGTGGACCCTATGGCTACACCTTC.

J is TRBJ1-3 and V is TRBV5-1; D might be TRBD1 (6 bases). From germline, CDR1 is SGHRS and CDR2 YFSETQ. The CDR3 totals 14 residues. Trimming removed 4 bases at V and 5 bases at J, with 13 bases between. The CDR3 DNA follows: TGCGCCAGCAGCGAGGGACATTCGCGAAACACCATATATTTT. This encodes CASSEGHSRNTIYF.

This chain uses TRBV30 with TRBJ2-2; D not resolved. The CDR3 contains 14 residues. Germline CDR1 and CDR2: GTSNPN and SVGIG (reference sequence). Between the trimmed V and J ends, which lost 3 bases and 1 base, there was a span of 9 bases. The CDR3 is CAWRRSGNTGELFF. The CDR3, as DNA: TGTGCCTGGAGACGGTCAGGGAACACCGGGGAGCTGTTTTTT.

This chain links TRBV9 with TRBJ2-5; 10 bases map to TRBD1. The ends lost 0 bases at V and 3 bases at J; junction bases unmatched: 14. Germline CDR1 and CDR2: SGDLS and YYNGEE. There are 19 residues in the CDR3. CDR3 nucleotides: TGTGCCAGCAGCGTAGCCTCGGGGACAGGGGTATTGTCGGAAGAGACCCAGTACTTC. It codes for CASSVASGTGVLSEETQYF.

The CDR3 loop reads CASSRTVQNEQYF. The CDR3, as DNA: TGTGCCAGTAGTCGGACGGTGCAGAACGAGCAGTACTTC. This chain uses TRBV19 with TRBJ2-7; D is uncertain. CDR1 is LNHDA, CDR2 SQIVND, per germline (reference sequence). The CDR3 totals 13 residues. Trimming cost V 5 bases and J 5 bases, with 13 bases left between them. Together with reference TRBV19 and TRBJ2-7, the CDR3 gives the full variable domain: DGGITQSPKYLFRKEGQNVTLSCEQNLNHDAMYWYRQDPGQGLRLIYYSQIVNDFQKGDIAEGYSVSREKKESFPLTVTSAQKNPTAFYLCASSRTVQNEQYFGPGTRLTVT.